This entry lists 18 T cell receptor beta chains sequenced from one sample in a study of T cells in Graves' hyperthyroidism and ophthalmopathy. There were TCR beta CDR3 regions amplified from RNA transcripts. The primer set for the first-round RT-PCR of the TCR CDR3 was HTBI. TCRdb called the multiplex PCR reads again in MiXCR, with one record for every CDR3 protein. The sample includes roughly 570,000 distinct CDR3 sequences, about 15% of them seen just once. The specimen was blood. The receptors shown here come from a woman in her 30s with Graves' hyperthyroidism.

This clonotype has ten or more counts. The chain combines TRBV12-3 or TRBV12-4 with TRBJ1-2; 8 nucleotides agree with TRBD1. The ends lost 3 bases at V and 4 bases at J; junction bases unmatched: 10. The length of the CDR3 is 16 residues. Here the CDR3 DNA reads TGTGCCAGCAGTTTTCTCGGGACAGGTAGTGGCTATGGCTACACCTTC. It translates to CASSFLGTGSGYGYTF.

To note about this clonotype: A much more abundant neighbour one base away suggests this may be a read error. J is TRBJ2-1 and V is TRBV6-1; D is ambiguous. The CDR3 length is 14 residues. The V gene lost 4 bases and the J gene lost 10 bases, with 17 bases spanning the gap. The germline V gene has CDR1 MNHNS and CDR2 SASEGT. CDR3 amino acids: CASSVSEVFYEQFF. CDR3 DNA sequence: TGTGCCAGCAGTGTCTCCGAGGTCTTCTACGAGCAGTTCTTC.

This clonotype was recorded a few times. The chain employs TRBV7-3 and TRBJ2-1; 8 nucleotides align to TRBD1. V lost 2 bases and J lost 2; bases outside the gene matches: 20. Germline V lookup: CDR1 SGHTA, CDR2 FQGTGA. This CDR3 contains 21 residues. CDR3 nucleotides: TGTGCCAGCAGCTTATTAGACGCGTGGCAGGGGGCAGTTTGGACCTACAATGAGCAGTTCTTC. Residues: CASSLLDAWQGAVWTYNEQFF.

This clonotype was seen more than once but under ten times. The chain carries TRBV6-1 and TRBJ2-1, with no clear D. Germline V gene data show CDR1 as MNHNS and CDR2 as SASEGT. This CDR3 is 15 amino acids long. Trimming removed 7 bases from V and 5 bases from J, with 18 bases in between. CDR3 sequence reads: CASKWLRSEHNEQFF. The CDR3 DNA follows: TGTGCCAGCAAGTGGTTGAGGTCCGAGCACAATGAGCAGTTCTTC.

There are many counts of this clonotype. The V and J genes are TRBV20-1 and TRBJ2-3; D may be TRBD1 (6 bases). Germline V gene lookup returns CDR1 DFQATT and CDR2 SNEGSKA (reference sequence). V was clipped by 4 bases and J by 2 bases, with 16 bases between them. CDR3 length: 15 residues. The CDR3: CSAMQGTGSTDTQYF. The DNA of the CDR3 is TGCAGTGCTATGCAGGGGACGGGATCCACAGATACGCAGTATTTT.

Notes on this clonotype: A much larger clone differs from this one at a single base, so this may be a read error. The chain is built from TRBV18 and TRBJ2-1, with D unclear. There are 14 residues in the CDR3. From germline, CDR1 is KGHSH and CDR2 LQKENI. The CDR3 coding sequence is TGTGCCAGCTTCCCCTCTGGGATTTACAATGAGCAGTCCTTC. Translated: CASFPSGIYNEQSF.

This clonotype was recorded a few times. Written as DNA, the CDR3 is TGTGCCAGCAGTCCCCCGGGCGAGCGGAGAGAGACCCAGTACTTC. It is translated as CASSPPGERRETQYF. The gene calls are TRBV6-2 or TRBV6-3 and TRBJ2-5; tentatively, D is TRBD2 (5 bases). The CDR3 spans 15 residues. With 5 bases removed from V and 4 bases from J, the gap between germline ends came to 17 bases. CDR1 and CDR2 from the germline V gene are MNHEY and SVGEGT.

In this sample, this clonotype turned up many times. The CDR3 protein is CASSSRQGGYNEQFF. The CDR3 DNA reads TGTGCCAGCAGTTCCCGACAGGGCGGGTACAATGAGCAGTTCTTC. The rearrangement links TRBV28 to TRBJ2-1, with 7 positions matching TRBD1. J gave up 4 bases and V 4 bases, and 7 bases lay outside the gene matches. The CDR3 covers 15 residues. Germline V CDR1 and CDR2: MDHEN, SYDVKM.

This chain joins TRBV6-1 and TRBJ2-5; no reliable D call. The V and J ends lost 4 bases and 3 bases respectively, with 3 bases between them. The CDR3 is made up of 11 amino acids. Germline CDR1 MNHNS, CDR2 SASEGT. Here the CDR3 DNA reads TGTGCCAGCAGTGTTAAAGAGACCCAGTACTTC. As protein: CASSVKETQYF.

This clonotype was detected many times. The chain recombines TRBV11-2 with TRBJ2-3; D is undetermined. The V gene lost 1 base and the J gene lost 2 bases, with 10 bases spanning the gap. This CDR3 is built from 15 residues. Per the germline V gene, CDR1 is SGHAT and CDR2 is FQNNGV. CDR3 region: CASSLAQALTDTQYF. DNA for the CDR3: TGTGCCAGCAGCTTAGCCCAGGCGCTCACAGATACGCAGTATTTT. Based on the CDR3 plus reference TRBV11-2 and TRBJ2-3, the full variable domain is EAGVAQSPRYKIIEKRQSVAFWCNPISGHATLYWYQQILGQGPKLLIQFQNNGVVDDSQLPKDRFSAERLKGVDSTLKIQPAKLEDSAVYLCASSLAQALTDTQYFGPGTRLTVL.

Of note for this clonotype: A read error may produce the germline difference seen at one junction end. V is TRBV5-5 and J is TRBJ2-7, with TRBD2 matching over 7 bases. CDR1 is SGHKS and CDR2 is YYEKEE in the germline V gene (reference sequence). The CDR3 covers 15 residues. The CDR3 DNA reads as TGTGCCAGCAGCTTGGCCCTAGCGGACTCCTACGAGCGGTACTTC. Protein: CASSLALADSYERYF.

This clonotype was counted ten times or more. The rearrangement links TRBV20-1 to TRBJ2-7; no definite D call. The V and J ends lost 5 bases and 2 bases respectively, with 7 bases between them. Germline-derived CDR1 and CDR2 are DFQATT and SNEGSKA (reference sequence). The length of the CDR3 is 11 residues. CDR3 in amino acids: CSAGPTYEQYF. Written as DNA, the CDR3 is TGCAGTGCTGGCCCGACCTACGAGCAGTACTTC.

At least ten counts were recorded for this clonotype. The chain has TRBV11-3 and TRBJ2-1, with TRBD2 matching 10 bases. This CDR3 is built from 15 residues. CDR1 SGHNT and CDR2 YENEEA come from the germline V gene. The junction had 6 bases not matched to a gene; V was cut back by 3 bases and J by 7 bases. The CDR3 DNA reads as TGTGCCAGCAGCTTCGAGCTAGCGGGAGTGAATGAGCAGTTCTTC. It codes for CASSFELAGVNEQFF.

The chain employs TRBV7-2 and TRBJ1-1; no clear D gene. Trimming shortened V by 5 bases and J by 5 bases, and 9 bases separated the two germline ends. The CDR3 length is 12 residues. Germline loops: CDR1 SGHTA, CDR2 FQGNSA. DNA for the CDR3: TGTGCCAGCAGCGAGGACCGTACTGAAGCTTTCTTT. Translated: CASSEDRTEAFF.

V is TRBV4-1 and J is TRBJ1-3, with a possible D match to TRBD1 (5 bases). CDR1 is MGHRA and CDR2 is YSYEKL in the germline V gene. V was pared by 9 bases and J by 7 bases, with 22 bases between. The CDR3 has 15 amino acids. CDR3 protein: CASTEVGLWGNTIYF. The CDR3 DNA reads as TGCGCCAGTACTGAGGTCGGATTGTGGGGGAACACCATATATTTT.

This clonotype was observed many times. The rearrangement links TRBV2 to TRBJ2-7; 7 bases align to TRBD2. The CDR3 covers 16 residues. V lost 1 base to trimming and J lost 2 bases; unmatched junction nucleotides: 8. Germline-derived CDR1 and CDR2 are SNHLY and FYNNEI. The CDR3 DNA follows: TGTGCCAGCAGTGAAGGGGACGGACTAGAGACCTACGAGCAGTACTTC. It translates to CASSEGDGLETYEQYF.

The sample holds many counts of this clonotype. This sequence joins TRBV20-1 and TRBJ2-1; TRBD2 matches at 7 bases. The germline V gene encodes CDR1 DFQATT and CDR2 SNEGSKA (reference sequence). The CDR3 is 16 amino acids. Trimming removed 0 bases from V and 3 bases from J; junction bases left unmatched: 8. The CDR3: CSARDGRKRIYNEQFF. The CDR3 nucleotides read TGCAGTGCTAGAGACGGGAGGAAGAGGATCTACAATGAGCAGTTCTTC.

This clonotype has only one observation. This rearrangement joins TRBV4-3 to TRBJ2-2; 8 bases fit TRBD1. The CDR3 totals 16 residues. Germline CDR1 reads LGHNA; CDR2 reads YSLEER. The ends lost 4 bases at V and 6 bases at J; junction bases unmatched: 10. The CDR3 region is CASSLPYAGGSGELFF. The CDR3 DNA follows: TGCGCCAGCAGCCTCCCGTACGCAGGGGGCTCCGGGGAGCTGTTTTTT.